These 8 T cell receptor beta chains originate from one sample sequenced in a study of T-cell reconstitution after alpha-beta-depleted transplantation in children. The TCRbeta library was prepared with unique molecular identifiers. TCRdb re-called the PCR reads with MiXCR, one entry per CDR3 protein. The top ten hold 0.79% of the sample, which has 600,000 to 800,000 distinct CDR3 sequences, less than 15% seen once. Specimen: PBMCs, collected before TCRalphabeta/CD19-depleted stem cell transplant. These receptors all stem from a girl aged 2-9 years with congenital amegakaryocytic thrombocytopenia, due to receive a stem cell transplant.

This clonotype occurred a few times. The rearrangement joins TRBV7-2 to TRBJ2-4; 8 nucleotides line up with TRBD2. CDR3 size: 14 residues. The V and J ends lost 4 bases and 6 bases, in that order; junction bases with no gene match: 5. Germline V gene lookup returns CDR1 SGHTA and CDR2 FQGNSA. The CDR3 DNA follows: TGTGCCAGCAGCTCTAGCGGGCCCTCAAACATTCAGTACTTC. It codes for CASSSSGPSNIQYF.

The chain carries TRBV7-9 and TRBJ2-7; 14 positions match TRBD2. The ends lost 5 bases at V and 5 bases at J; junction bases unmatched: 8. CDR1 SEHNR and CDR2 FQNEAQ come from the germline V gene (reference sequence). This CDR3 region has 16 residues. The CDR3 nucleotides are TGTGCCAGCAGCGTCAGACTAGCGGGAGGGCTGGACGAGCAGTACTTC. It yields the protein CASSVRLAGGLDEQYF.

The CDR3: CATSRGFGRGTDTQYF. The CDR3 bases are TGTGCCACCAGCAGGGGTTTCGGGAGGGGGACAGATACGCAGTATTTT. J is TRBJ2-3 and V is TRBV15, with 8 bases lining up with TRBD2. Germline V CDR1 and CDR2: LNHNV, YYDKDF (reference sequence). Trimming took 3 bases from V and 3 from J; bases not matched to a gene: 8. CDR3 length: 16 amino acids.

Ten or more counts support this clonotype. The V and J genes are TRBV29-1 and TRBJ2-5; TRBD2 matches at 9 bases. The germline V gene encodes CDR1 SQVTM and CDR2 ANQGSEA. The CDR3 is 13 residues long. V shed 6 bases, J shed 7 bases, and the junction held 9 bases outside the gene matches. The CDR3 DNA reads TGCAGCGTCAAGCGGGAGGTCACCGGGACCCAGTACTTC. Translating gives CSVKREVTGTQYF.

This clonotype was counted a few times. The J gene is TRBJ2-7, the V gene TRBV28, with a weak D call TRBD1 (5 bases). Trimming removed 6 bases from V and 7 bases from J, with 16 bases in between. CDR3 length equals 13 residues. Per the germline V gene, CDR1 is MDHEN and CDR2 is SYDVKM. CDR3 amino acids: CASSREDLWEQYF. Written as DNA, the CDR3 is TGTGCCAGCAGCAGGGAAGACCTCTGGGAGCAGTACTTC. Based on the CDR3 plus reference TRBV28 and TRBJ2-7, the full variable domain is DVKVTQSSRYLVKRTGEKVFLECVQDMDHENMFWYRQDPGLGLRLIYFSYDVKMKEKGDIPEGYSVSREKKERFSLILESASTNQTSMYLCASSREDLWEQYFGPGTRLTVT.

Only a few counts were recorded for this clonotype. J is TRBJ2-7 and V is TRBV5-1; D possibly corresponds to TRBD2 (5 bases). Germline assignment: CDR1 SGHRS and CDR2 YFSETQ. Deletions cut 1 base from V and 0 bases from J, with 11 bases between. CDR3 length equals 15 residues. The CDR3: CASSLFPSNSYEQYF. The DNA of the CDR3 is TGCGCCAGCAGCTTGTTTCCTAGCAACTCCTACGAGCAGTACTTC.

This chain joins TRBV7-3 and TRBJ1-2; weak D call: TRBD1 (6 bases). There are 14 residues in the CDR3. Germline V gene sequence: CDR1 SGHTA, CDR2 FQGTGA. With 1 base removed from V and 4 bases from J, the gap between germline ends came to 10 bases. In DNA form, the CDR3 reads TGTGCCAGCAGCTTAATGGGACAAGCCTATGGCTACACCTTC. Residues: CASSLMGQAYGYTF.

Many counts were recorded for this clonotype. The V call is TRBV12-3 or TRBV12-4, the J call TRBJ1-5; no reliable D call. The CDR3 sequence is 13 residues long. Trimming cost V 0 bases and J 5 bases, with 5 bases left between them. CDR3 coding DNA: TGTGCCAGCAGTTTAGCCAGATATCAGCCCCAGCATTTT. Amino acid sequence: CASSLARYQPQHF.